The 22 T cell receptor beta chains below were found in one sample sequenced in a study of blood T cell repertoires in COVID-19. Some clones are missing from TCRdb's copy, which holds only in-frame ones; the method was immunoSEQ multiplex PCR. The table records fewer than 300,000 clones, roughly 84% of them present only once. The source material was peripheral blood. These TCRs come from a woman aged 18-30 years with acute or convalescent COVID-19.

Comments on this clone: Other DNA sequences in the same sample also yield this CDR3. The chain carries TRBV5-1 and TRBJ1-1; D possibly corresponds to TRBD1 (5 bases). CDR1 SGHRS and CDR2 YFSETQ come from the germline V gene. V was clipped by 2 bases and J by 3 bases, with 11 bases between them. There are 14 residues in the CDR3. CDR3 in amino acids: CASSFQGGDTEAFF. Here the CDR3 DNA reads TGCGCCAGCAGCTTCCAGGGCGGGGACACTGAAGCTTTCTTT.

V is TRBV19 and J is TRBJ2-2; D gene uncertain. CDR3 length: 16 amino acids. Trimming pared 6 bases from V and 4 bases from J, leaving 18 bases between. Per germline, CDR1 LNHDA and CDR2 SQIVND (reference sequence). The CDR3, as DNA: TGTGCCAGTAGCCTAGGCGACCCCTTCCTCACCGGGGAGCTGTTTTTT. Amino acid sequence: CASSLGDPFLTGELFF.

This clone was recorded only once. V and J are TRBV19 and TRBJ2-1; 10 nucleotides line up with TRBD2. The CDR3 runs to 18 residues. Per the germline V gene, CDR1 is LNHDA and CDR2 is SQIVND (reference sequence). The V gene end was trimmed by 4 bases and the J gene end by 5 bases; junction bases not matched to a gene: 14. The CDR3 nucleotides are TGTGCCAGTAGTACTCACCTCCTAGCGGGAGTGGTCCACAATGAGCAGTTCTTC. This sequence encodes CASSTHLLAGVVHNEQFF. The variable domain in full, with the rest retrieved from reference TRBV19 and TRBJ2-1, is DGGITQSPKYLFRKEGQNVTLSCEQNLNHDAMYWYRQDPGQGLRLIYYSQIVNDFQKGDIAEGYSVSREKKESFPLTVTSAQKNPTAFYLCASSTHLLAGVVHNEQFFGPGTRLTVL.

The chain's CDR3 is CASSLAGVGEQYF. The DNA for the CDR3 is TGTGCCAGCAGTTTGGCGGGGGTGGGGGAGCAGTACTTC. The J gene is TRBJ2-7, the V gene TRBV27; 7 bases line up with TRBD2. Looked up from germline, CDR1 is MNHEY and CDR2 is SMNVEV (reference sequence). The CDR3 contains 13 residues. Unmatched junction bases numbered 6, after V lost 3 bases and J lost 7 bases.

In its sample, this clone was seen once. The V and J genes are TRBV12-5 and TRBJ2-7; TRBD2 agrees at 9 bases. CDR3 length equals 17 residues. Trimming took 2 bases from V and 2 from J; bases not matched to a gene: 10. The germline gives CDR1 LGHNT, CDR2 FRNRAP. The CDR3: CASGLFSSGRWTYEQYF. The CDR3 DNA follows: TGTGCTAGTGGTTTGTTCTCAAGCGGGAGGTGGACCTACGAGCAGTACTTC.

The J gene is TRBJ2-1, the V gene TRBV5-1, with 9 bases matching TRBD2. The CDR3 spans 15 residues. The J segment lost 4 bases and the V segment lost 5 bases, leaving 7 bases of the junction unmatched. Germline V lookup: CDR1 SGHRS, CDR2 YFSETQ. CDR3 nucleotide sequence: TGCGCCAGCAGTCTGGCGGGGGGGAATTACAATGAGCAGTTCTTC. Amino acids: CASSLAGGNYNEQFF.

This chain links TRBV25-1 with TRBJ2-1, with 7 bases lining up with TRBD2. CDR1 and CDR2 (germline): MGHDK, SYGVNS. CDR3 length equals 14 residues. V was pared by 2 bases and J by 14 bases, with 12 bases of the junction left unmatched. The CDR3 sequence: CASSEVSGGRGEFF. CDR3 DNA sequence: TGTGCCAGCAGTGAAGTATCTGGCGGGAGAGGAGAGTTCTTC. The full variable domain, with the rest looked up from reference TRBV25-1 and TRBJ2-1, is EADIYQTPRYLVIGTGKKITLECSQTMGHDKMYWYQQDPGMELHLIHYSYGVNSTEKGDLSSESTVSRIRTEHFPLTLESARPSHTSQYLCASSEVSGGRGEFFGPGTRLTVL.

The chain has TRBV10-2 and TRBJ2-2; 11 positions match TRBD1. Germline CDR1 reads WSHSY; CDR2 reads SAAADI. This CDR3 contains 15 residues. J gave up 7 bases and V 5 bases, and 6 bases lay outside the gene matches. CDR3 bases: TGCGCCAGCAGTCGGACAGGGGGCGCGGGCGGGGAGCTGTTTTTT. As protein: CASSRTGGAGGELFF.

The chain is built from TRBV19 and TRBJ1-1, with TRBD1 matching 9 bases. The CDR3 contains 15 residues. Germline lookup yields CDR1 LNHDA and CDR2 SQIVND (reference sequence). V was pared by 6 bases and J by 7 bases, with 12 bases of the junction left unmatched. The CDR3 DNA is TGTGCCAGTAGGACTTCTGGGACAGGGCATTATGAAGCTTTCTTT. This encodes CASRTSGTGHYEAFF. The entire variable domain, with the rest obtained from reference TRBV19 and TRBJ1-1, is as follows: DGGITQSPKYLFRKEGQNVTLSCEQNLNHDAMYWYRQDPGQGLRLIYYSQIVNDFQKGDIAEGYSVSREKKESFPLTVTSAQKNPTAFYLCASRTSGTGHYEAFFGQGTRLTVV.

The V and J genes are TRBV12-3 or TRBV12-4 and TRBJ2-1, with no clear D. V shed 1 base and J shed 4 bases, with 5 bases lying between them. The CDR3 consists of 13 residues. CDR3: CASSLEEYNEQFF. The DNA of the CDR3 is TGTGCCAGCAGTTTAGAGGAGTACAATGAGCAGTTCTTC.

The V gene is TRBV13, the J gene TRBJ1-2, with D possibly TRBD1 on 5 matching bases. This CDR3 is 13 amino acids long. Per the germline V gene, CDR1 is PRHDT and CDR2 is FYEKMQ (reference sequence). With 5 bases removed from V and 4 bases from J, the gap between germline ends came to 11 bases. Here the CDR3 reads CASSDSYAYGYTF. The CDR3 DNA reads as TGTGCCAGCAGCGACAGCTACGCCTATGGCTACACCTTC.

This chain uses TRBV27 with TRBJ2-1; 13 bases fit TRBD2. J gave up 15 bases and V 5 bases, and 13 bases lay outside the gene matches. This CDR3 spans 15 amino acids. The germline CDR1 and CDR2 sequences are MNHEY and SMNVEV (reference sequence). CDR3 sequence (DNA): TGTGCCAGCAGTCCTCGACTAGCGGGGGGCCCCTGGGGGTTCTTC. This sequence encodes CASSPRLAGGPWGFF.

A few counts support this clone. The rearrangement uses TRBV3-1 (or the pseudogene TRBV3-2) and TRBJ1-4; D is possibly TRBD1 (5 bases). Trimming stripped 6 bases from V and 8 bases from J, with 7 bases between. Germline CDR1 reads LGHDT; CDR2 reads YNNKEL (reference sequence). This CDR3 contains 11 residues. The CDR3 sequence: CASRRGEKLFF. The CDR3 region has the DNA TGTGCCAGCAGACGGGGGGAAAAACTGTTTTTT.

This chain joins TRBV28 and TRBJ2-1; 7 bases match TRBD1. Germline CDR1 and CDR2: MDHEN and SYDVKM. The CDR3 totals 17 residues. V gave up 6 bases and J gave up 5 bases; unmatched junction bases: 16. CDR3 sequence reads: CASRLQNRDREHNEQFF. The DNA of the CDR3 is TGTGCCAGCAGGTTACAAAACCGAGACAGGGAGCACAATGAGCAGTTCTTC.

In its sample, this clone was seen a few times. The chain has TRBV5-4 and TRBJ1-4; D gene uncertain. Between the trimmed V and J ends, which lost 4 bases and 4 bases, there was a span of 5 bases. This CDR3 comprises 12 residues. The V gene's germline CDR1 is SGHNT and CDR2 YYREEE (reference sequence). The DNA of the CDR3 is TGTGCCAGCAGCCAGAATAATGAAAAACTGTTTTTT. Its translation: CASSQNNEKLFF.

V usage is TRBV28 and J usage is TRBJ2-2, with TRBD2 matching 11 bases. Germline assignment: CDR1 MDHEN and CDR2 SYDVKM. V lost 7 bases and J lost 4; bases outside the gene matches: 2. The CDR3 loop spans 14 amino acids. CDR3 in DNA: TGTGCCAGCACCGGGACTAGCGGCACCGGGGAGCTGTTTTTT. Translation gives CASTGTSGTGELFF.

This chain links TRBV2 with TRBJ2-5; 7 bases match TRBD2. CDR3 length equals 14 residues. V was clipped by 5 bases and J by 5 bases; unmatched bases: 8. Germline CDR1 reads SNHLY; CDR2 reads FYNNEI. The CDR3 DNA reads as TGTGCCAGCAGTAAGACTAGCCGAGGGGAGACCCAGTACTTC. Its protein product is CASSKTSRGETQYF.

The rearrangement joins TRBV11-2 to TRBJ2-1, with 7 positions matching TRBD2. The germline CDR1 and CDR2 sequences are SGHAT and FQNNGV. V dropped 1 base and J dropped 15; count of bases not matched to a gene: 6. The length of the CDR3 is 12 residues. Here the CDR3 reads CASSLAGGSLFF. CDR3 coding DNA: TGTGCCAGCAGCTTAGCGGGCGGGAGTCTGTTCTTC. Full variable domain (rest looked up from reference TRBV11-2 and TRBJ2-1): EAGVAQSPRYKIIEKRQSVAFWCNPISGHATLYWYQQILGQGPKLLIQFQNNGVVDDSQLPKDRFSAERLKGVDSTLKIQPAKLEDSAVYLCASSLAGGSLFFGPGTRLTVL.

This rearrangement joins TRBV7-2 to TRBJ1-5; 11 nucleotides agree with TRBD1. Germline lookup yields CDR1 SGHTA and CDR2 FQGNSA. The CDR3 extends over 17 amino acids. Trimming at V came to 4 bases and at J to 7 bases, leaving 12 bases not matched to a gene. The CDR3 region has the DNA TGTGCCAGCAGCTATCTATCTGGGACAGGGGGAAGCCAGCCCCAGCATTTT. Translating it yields CASSYLSGTGGSQPQHF. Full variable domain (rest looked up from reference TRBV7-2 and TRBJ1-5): GAGVSQSPSNKVTEKGKDVELRCDPISGHTALYWYRQSLGQGLEFLIYFQGNSAPDKSGLPSDRFSAERTGGSVSTLTIQRTQQEDSAVYLCASSYLSGTGGSQPQHFGDGTRLSIL.

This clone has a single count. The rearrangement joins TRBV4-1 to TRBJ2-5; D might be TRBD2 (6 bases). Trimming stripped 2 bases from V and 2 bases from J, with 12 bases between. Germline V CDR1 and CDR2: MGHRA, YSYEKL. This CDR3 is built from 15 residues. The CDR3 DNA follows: TGCGCCAGCAGCCAATGGGGACTGGGGCAAGAGACCCAGTACTTC. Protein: CASSQWGLGQETQYF.

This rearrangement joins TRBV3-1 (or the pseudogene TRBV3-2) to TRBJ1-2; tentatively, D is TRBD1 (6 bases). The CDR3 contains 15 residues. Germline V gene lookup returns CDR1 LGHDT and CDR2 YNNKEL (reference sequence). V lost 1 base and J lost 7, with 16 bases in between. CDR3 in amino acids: CASSQAPGVIGGYTF. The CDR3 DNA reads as TGTGCCAGCAGCCAAGCACCAGGGGTTATCGGTGGCTACACCTTC.

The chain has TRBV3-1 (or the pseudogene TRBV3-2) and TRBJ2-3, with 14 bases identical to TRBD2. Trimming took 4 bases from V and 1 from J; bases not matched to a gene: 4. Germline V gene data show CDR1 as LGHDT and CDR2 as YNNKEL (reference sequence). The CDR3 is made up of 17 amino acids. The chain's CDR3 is CASSRPGLAGGTDTQYF. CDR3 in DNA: TGTGCCAGCAGCCGGCCGGGACTAGCGGGAGGCACAGATACGCAGTATTTT.